The rows below give T cell receptor beta chains drawn from one sample of a study of regulatory and conventional T cells in RAG deficiency. Clones were read by immunoSEQ multiplex PCR, and TCRdb kept only the in-frame ones, dropping some. The table includes some 20,000 clones, 85% to 95% detected once. This sample was also put to use in a study of regulatory T cells.

Sequences were obtained from CD4+ T cells sorted from blood. These receptors were collected from a human donor in good health. The CDR3 runs from the conserved cysteine through the conserved F or W. Fields, in order: clone size, J gene, V gene, CDR3 length, D gene, CDR3 protein, CDR3 DNA. A D gene is named only where the DNA matches it firmly. Clone sizes are given selectively: once, few, many, or a class where the clone is expanded.

size: NA
J: TRBJ1-6
V: TRBV4-1
length: 16
D: TRBD1
CDR3: CASSQEGTGNTSPLHF
DNA: TGCGCCAGCAGCCAAGAGGGGACAGGGAATACTTCACCCCTCCACTTT

size: NA
J: TRBJ1-2
V: TRBV5-6
length: 17
D: NA
CDR3: CASSFSQSRTPREGYTF
DNA: TGTGCCAGCAGCTTTAGCCAATCGAGGACCCCCAGGGAGGGCTACACCTTC

size: NA
J: TRBJ2-3
V: TRBV9
length: 16
D: TRBD2
CDR3: CASSVEGTSGTDTQYF
DNA: TGTGCCAGCAGCGTCGAGGGGACTAGCGGCACAGATACGCAGTATTTT

size: NA
J: TRBJ2-5
V: TRBV18
length: 13
D: NA
CDR3: CASSPGQQETQYF
DNA: TGTGCCAGCTCACCAGGGCAGCAAGAGACCCAGTACTTC

size: NA
J: TRBJ2-5
V: TRBV4-1
length: 15
D: TRBD1
CDR3: CASSRAGQGQETQYF
DNA: TGCGCCAGCAGCCGGGCAGGACAGGGCCAAGAGACCCAGTACTTC

size: once
J: TRBJ2-2
V: TRBV18
length: 15
D: NA
CDR3: CASSPFALRDGELFF
DNA: TGTGCCAGCTCACCGTTCGCCCTTCGCGACGGGGAGCTGTTTTTT

size: NA
J: TRBJ1-2
V: TRBV4-1
length: 14
D: NA
CDR3: CASTPGSSRRGYTF
DNA: TGCGCCAGCACACCGGGTTCCTCCCGGAGAGGCTACACCTTC

size: NA
J: TRBJ2-3
V: TRBV25-1
length: 18
D: TRBD1
CDR3: CASSETLGQGQHRDTQYF
DNA: TGTGCCAGCAGTGAAACCCTTGGACAGGGTCAGCACAGAGATACGCAGTATTTT

size: NA
J: TRBJ2-1
V: TRBV5-1
length: 16
D: TRBD2
CDR3: CASSFQGLAGVNEQFF
DNA: TGCGCCAGCAGCTTCCAGGGACTAGCGGGGGTAAATGAGCAGTTCTTC

size: NA
J: TRBJ2-5
V: TRBV9
length: 15
D: NA
CDR3: CASSLRGNNQETQYF
DNA: TGTGCCAGCAGCCTAAGGGGAAACAACCAAGAGACCCAGTACTTC

size: NA
J: TRBJ2-6
V: TRBV7-3
length: 14
D: NA
CDR3: CASSLNPGANVLTF
DNA: TGTGCCAGCAGCTTAAACCCTGGGGCCAACGTCCTGACTTTC

size: NA
J: TRBJ1-1
V: TRBV7-9
length: 14
D: TRBD1
CDR3: CASSLEQGRAEAFF
DNA: TGTGCCAGCAGCTTAGAACAGGGGCGGGCTGAAGCTTTCTTT

size: NA
J: TRBJ1-1
V: TRBV9
length: 14
D: NA
CDR3: CASSPRPGGTEAFF
DNA: TGTGCCAGCAGCCCCCGTCCGGGAGGCACTGAAGCTTTCTTT

size: NA
J: TRBJ2-3
V: TRBV6-4
length: 14
D: NA
CDR3: CASSPTHGTDTQYF
DNA: TGTGCCAGCAGTCCGACCCACGGCACAGATACGCAGTATTTT

size: NA
J: TRBJ1-1
V: TRBV18
length: 16
D: NA
CDR3: CASSPPMGPLNTEAFF
DNA: TGTGCCAGCTCACCACCGATGGGACCCCTGAACACTGAAGCTTTCTTT

size: NA
J: TRBJ1-6
V: TRBV19
length: 15
D: TRBD1
CDR3: CASRTGTGVSSPLHF
DNA: TGTGCCAGTAGAACCGGGACAGGGGTTTCATCGCCCCTCCACTTT

size: NA
J: TRBJ2-2
V: TRBV5-5
length: 17
D: NA
CDR3: CASSPSPGSPNTGELFF
DNA: TGTGCCAGCAGCCCGTCCCCAGGGTCCCCGAACACCGGGGAGCTGTTTTTT

size: NA
J: TRBJ2-7
V: TRBV5-1
length: 15
D: TRBD1
CDR3: CASSLGTGGSYEQYF
DNA: TGCGCCAGCAGCTTGGGGACAGGGGGCAGCTACGAGCAGTACTTC

size: NA
J: TRBJ1-2
V: TRBV12-5
length: 12
D: NA
CDR3: CASGSQGFGYTF
DNA: TGTGCTAGTGGCTCCCAGGGGTTTGGCTACACCTTC

size: NA
J: TRBJ1-1
V: TRBV6-5
length: 11
D: NA
CDR3: CASRRRSEAFF
DNA: TGTGCCAGCAGACGACGCTCAGAAGCTTTCTTT

size: once
J: TRBJ1-3
V: TRBV6-1
length: 15
D: TRBD1
CDR3: CASSGDSSSGNTIYF
DNA: TGTGCCAGCAGCGGGGACAGTAGCTCTGGAAACACCATATATTTT

size: NA
J: TRBJ2-7
V: TRBV7-8
length: 14
D: NA
CDR3: CASSLSQTTYEQYF
DNA: TGTGCCAGCAGCTTGTCACAGACAACCTACGAGCAGTACTTC

size: NA
J: TRBJ1-1
V: TRBV9
length: 14
D: NA
CDR3: CASNKQGGNTEAFF
DNA: TGTGCCAGCAACAAACAGGGCGGGAACACTGAAGCTTTCTTT

size: once
J: TRBJ1-1
V: TRBV2
length: 13
D: NA
CDR3: CASRLEGNTEAFF
DNA: TGTGCCAGCAGACTAGAGGGGAACACTGAAGCTTTCTTT

size: NA
J: TRBJ1-2
V: TRBV2
length: 13
D: NA
CDR3: CASLLMPGYGYTF
DNA: TGTGCCAGCTTATTGATGCCAGGGTATGGCTACACCTTC

size: NA
J: TRBJ1-5
V: TRBV19
length: 15
D: NA
CDR3: CASSIVGHSNQPQHF
DNA: TGTGCCAGTAGTATAGTGGGCCATAGCAATCAGCCCCAGCATTTT

size: NA
J: TRBJ2-1
V: TRBV5-1
length: 13
D: NA
CDR3: CASSPLAYNEQFF
DNA: TGCGCCAGCAGCCCATTGGCCTACAATGAGCAGTTCTTC

size: NA
J: TRBJ2-5
V: TRBV15
length: 13
D: NA
CDR3: CATSRESLQTQYF
DNA: TGTGCCACCAGCAGGGAGAGTTTACAGACCCAGTACTTC

size: NA
J: TRBJ2-3
V: TRBV11-2
length: 17
D: NA
CDR3: CASSHRGRGAFPDTQYF
DNA: TGTGCCAGCAGCCATCGGGGGAGGGGGGCGTTTCCAGATACGCAGTATTTT

size: once
J: TRBJ2-1
V: TRBV11-3
length: 11
D: NA
CDR3: CASSTYLEQFF
DNA: TGTGCCAGCAGCACGTATCTTGAGCAGTTCTTC

size: NA
J: TRBJ1-1
V: TRBV6-1
length: 14
D: NA
CDR3: CASSENGVSSEAFF
DNA: TGTGCCAGCAGTGAAAATGGGGTGTCGTCCGAAGCTTTCTTT

size: NA
J: TRBJ2-7
V: TRBV4-2
length: 15
D: TRBD2
CDR3: CASSRVPSGSHEQYF
DNA: TGTGCCAGCAGCCGGGTCCCTAGCGGGTCGCACGAGCAGTACTTC

size: NA
J: TRBJ2-7
V: TRBV5-4
length: 16
D: TRBD1
CDR3: CASSSAPTGVSGEQYF
DNA: TGTGCCAGCAGCTCCGCCCCGACAGGGGTCAGCGGCGAGCAGTACTTC